Listed below are T cell receptor beta chains from one sample, sequenced in a study of blood T cells in healthy people across ages. TCRdb redid the calling of the 5' RACE reads with MiXCR, one entry per CDR3 protein. The sample includes over a million distinct CDR3 sequences, roughly 45% seen only once; the top ten take 7.9%. What was sequenced was blood. The source is a young woman in good health. The CDR3 runs from the conserved cysteine through the conserved F or W. D genes are given only for firm matches. Size is omitted from some rows. Given values are once, few, many or a class for expanded clones.

J | V | D | size | CDR3 | DNA
TRBJ2-5 | TRBV6-2/TRBV6-3 | TRBD1 | - | CASSRQVSVQGNEQYF | TGTGCCAGCAGTCGACAAGTTTCCGTACAGGGGAATGAGCAGTACTTC
TRBJ2-1 | TRBV20-1 | - | few | CSASRGAPYNEQFF | TGCAGTGCTAGTCGGGGGGCCCCCTACAATGAGCAGTTCTTC
TRBJ1-2 | TRBV20-1 | - | few | CSARSAGTGNYGYTF | TGCAGTGCTAGAAGTGCGGGCACCGGTAACTATGGCTACACCTTC
TRBJ2-4 | TRBV12-3/TRBV12-4 | - | - | CASSLGILAKNIQYF | TGTGCCAGCAGTTTAGGGATCCTAGCGAAAAACATTCAGTACTTC
TRBJ2-7 | TRBV6-6 | - | - | CASGRGEVREQYF | TGTGCCAGTGGGAGGGGGGAGGTTCGTGAGCAGTACTTC
TRBJ1-1 | TRBV20-1 | - | - | CSARLGGWTEAFF | TGCAGTGCTAGGTTAGGTGGTTGGACTGAAGCTTTCTTT
TRBJ2-7 | TRBV11-1 | TRBD1 | few | CASSPGTDRTYEQYF | TGTGCCAGCAGCCCCGGGACAGATCGAACCTACGAGCAGTACTTC
TRBJ1-1 | TRBV18 | - | - | CASSLNIENTEAFF | TGTGCCAGCTCACTCAACATCGAGAACACTGAAGCTTTCTTT
TRBJ2-3 | TRBV10-3 | TRBD2 | - | CAIWEGLGPSDTQYF | TGTGCCATCTGGGAAGGACTAGGGCCATCAGATACGCAGTATTTT
TRBJ2-2 | TRBV12-3/TRBV12-4 | - | many | CASRPPGLGNTGELFF | TGTGCCAGCAGACCCCCGGGACTGGGGAACACCGGGGAGCTGTTTTTT
TRBJ2-6 | TRBV6-5 | - | - | CASGANVLTF | TGTGCCAGCGGAGCCAACGTCCTGACTTTC
TRBJ2-3 | TRBV5-1 | TRBD2 | - | CASSLGLAALSTDTQYF | TGCGCCAGCAGCCTGGGACTAGCGGCCCTCTCCACAGATACGCAGTATTTT
TRBJ2-4 | TRBV7-8 | - | few | CASSETREAKNIQYF | TGTGCCAGCAGCGAGACCAGGGAAGCCAAAAACATTCAGTACTTC
TRBJ2-1 | TRBV19 | TRBD2 | - | CASSKLGGRESQTRNEQFF | TGTGCCAGTAGTAAATTGGGGGGGAGGGAGTCGCAGACGAGGAATGAGCAGTTCTTC
TRBJ2-1 | TRBV5-1 | TRBD2 | - | CASSLKSGGSYNEQFF | TGCGCCAGCAGCTTGAAAAGCGGGGGCTCCTACAATGAGCAGTTCTTC
TRBJ1-5 | TRBV7-9 | - | - | CASSPWTAPGHQPQHF | TGTGCCAGCAGCCCTTGGACAGCCCCGGGCCATCAGCCCCAGCATTTT
TRBJ2-5 | TRBV20-1 | - | many | CVTRAQQETQYF | TGCGTGACTCGGGCCCAACAAGAGACCCAGTACTTC
TRBJ2-1 | TRBV12-5 | TRBD2 | - | CASVPLAGGPNQFF | TGTGCTAGTGTTCCGCTAGCGGGGGGGCCGAATCAGTTCTTC
TRBJ2-6 | TRBV5-1 | TRBD2 | few | CASSAKAGGLSGANVLTF | TGCGCCAGCAGCGCCAAAGCGGGGGGGCTCTCTGGGGCCAACGTCCTGACTTTC
TRBJ2-2 | TRBV4-1 | - | - | CASSQDFVTGELFF | TGCGCCAGCAGCCAAGATTTCGTAACCGGGGAGCTGTTTTTT
TRBJ2-1 | TRBV4-1 | - | few | CASSQWIQGSPGNEQFF | TGCGCCAGCAGCCAATGGATCCAGGGATCCCCTGGGAATGAGCAGTTCTTC
TRBJ1-4 | TRBV20-1 | TRBD1 | - | CSARDPGPGQFMTNEKLFF | TGCAGTGCTAGAGATCCCGGACCGGGACAGTTTATGACTAATGAAAAACTGTTTTTT
TRBJ2-5 | TRBV28 | TRBD2 | - | CASSLGAAGGYNEQYF | TGTGCCAGCAGTCTAGGCGCGGCGGGGGGGTACAATGAGCAGTACTTC
TRBJ2-3 | TRBV7-9 | TRBD2 | - | CASSLAPEARGGVDTQYF | TGTGCCAGCAGCTTAGCCCCTGAGGCCCGGGGGGGTGTAGATACGCAGTATTTT
TRBJ1-2 | TRBV28 | - | few | CASSLRRQPANYGYTF | TGTGCCAGCAGTCTACGGCGACAACCCGCTAACTATGGCTACACCTTC
TRBJ2-3 | TRBV12-3/TRBV12-4 | TRBD2 | - | CASSLGTAGADTQYF | TGTGCCAGCAGTTTAGGAACAGCGGGAGCAGATACGCAGTATTTT
TRBJ1-2 | TRBV6-5 | - | few | CASSYSNTEIVYGYTF | TGTGCCAGCAGTTACTCGAATACAGAAATCGTTTATGGCTACACCTTC
TRBJ1-5 | TRBV2 | - | - | CASRIRDGNSNQPQHF | TGTGCCAGCAGGATCAGAGACGGGAATAGCAATCAGCCCCAGCATTTT
TRBJ2-2 | TRBV2 | - | - | CASSYRWTGELFF | TGTGCCAGCAGTTACAGGTGGACCGGGGAGCTGTTTTTT
TRBJ2-4 | TRBV12-3/TRBV12-4 | - | - | CASSPSYRTQYF | TGTGCCAGCAGCCCCAGCTACCGCACCCAGTACTTC
TRBJ1-2 | TRBV12-3/TRBV12-4 | - | few | CASSLDPHGYTF | TGTGCCAGCAGTCTCGACCCGCACGGCTACACCTTC
TRBJ1-4 | TRBV13 | - | - | CASSLGPPWGKKLFF | TGTGCCAGCAGCTTAGGGCCCCCTTGGGGTAAAAAACTGTTTTTT
TRBJ2-2 | TRBV11-1 | TRBD1 | - | CASSLQGAPGELFF | TGTGCCAGCAGCTTACAGGGGGCCCCCGGGGAGCTGTTTTTT
TRBJ1-2 | TRBV25-1 | TRBD1 | - | CASSEWTGNYGYTF | TGTGCCAGCAGTGAATGGACAGGGAACTATGGCTACACCTTC
TRBJ2-1 | TRBV7-2 | TRBD2 | many | CASSSGTSRYNEQFF | TGTGCCAGCAGCTCCGGGACTAGCCGCTACAATGAGCAGTTCTTC
TRBJ2-1 | TRBV9 | TRBD2 | - | CASSVPSGALSSYNEQFF | TGTGCCAGCAGCGTACCTAGCGGGGCCCTTAGCTCCTACAATGAGCAGTTCTTC
TRBJ1-1 | TRBV11-2 | - | - | CASSSYVGNTEAFF | TGTGCCAGCAGCTCCTATGTTGGGAACACTGAAGCTTTCTTT
TRBJ2-5 | TRBV7-9 | TRBD1 | - | CASSRREGASFRTQYF | TGTGCCAGCAGCCGGCGCGAGGGGGCCTCATTTAGGACCCAGTACTTC
TRBJ2-3 | TRBV29-1 | - | - | CSVAVQVRTDTQYF | TGCAGCGTTGCGGTGCAGGTCCGCACAGATACGCAGTATTTT
TRBJ2-5 | TRBV6-5 | - | - | CASSLGRRRETQYF | TGTGCCAGCAGTTTGGGCCGGCGGCGAGAGACCCAGTACTTC
TRBJ1-5 | TRBV7-9 | TRBD1 | - | CASSPDRGESPDQPQHF | TGTGCCAGCAGCCCAGACAGGGGGGAGAGCCCCGATCAGCCCCAGCATTTT
TRBJ2-1 | TRBV20-1 | TRBD2 | - | CGASPGLGLEEQFF | TGCGGTGCTTCCCCGGGACTAGGCCTCGAGGAGCAGTTCTTC
TRBJ2-1 | TRBV11-2 | - | - | CASSPGNKQFF | TGTGCCAGCAGTCCGGGGAATAAGCAGTTCTTC
TRBJ1-2 | TRBV2 | TRBD1 | few | CASSDTGEFGGYTF | TGTGCCAGCAGTGACACAGGGGAGTTCGGCGGCTACACCTTC
TRBJ1-5 | TRBV3-1 | - | - | CASSPTGPTINQPQHF | TGTGCCAGCAGCCCCACGGGACCTACGATCAATCAGCCCCAGCATTTT
TRBJ1-5 | TRBV12-3/TRBV12-4 | - | - | CASSTYRVSGNQPQHF | TGTGCCAGCAGCACATACAGGGTATCGGGCAATCAGCCCCAGCATTTT
TRBJ2-7 | TRBV10-3 | - | few | CAISDEANALYEQYF | TGTGCCATCAGTGATGAGGCCAACGCCCTCTACGAGCAGTACTTC
TRBJ2-7 | TRBV20-1 | - | many | CSALGQNEQYF | TGCAGTGCTCTAGGACAGAACGAGCAGTACTTC
TRBJ1-6 | TRBV28 | - | - | CASSSPNSPLHF | TGTGCCAGCAGTTCCCCCAATTCACCCCTCCACTTT
TRBJ1-2 | TRBV7-2 | TRBD1 | - | CASSSPGGRYYGYTF | TGTGCCAGCAGCTCGCCAGGGGGCCGCTACTATGGCTACACCTTC